The 17 T cell receptor beta chains below were found in one sample sequenced in a study of human T cells and chemical hapten exposure. Via MiXCR, TCRdb re-called the RACE reads, giving one row per CDR3 protein. This table has approximately 90,000 distinct CDR3 sequences, roughly 10% appearing once. Time point indicated: patch test 1, 2 weeks after DPC sensitization. Treatment specified: therapeutic diphenylcyclopropenone sensitization with weekly scalp DPC. The source was whole blood, collected in connection with sensitization to the hapten diphenylcyclopropenone (DPC). Source of these receptors: a man in his forties with alopecia areata. Some clones in this sample may be carry-over from other donors' samples.

The genes are TRBV7-9 and TRBJ2-1; D remains ambiguous. V was cut by 2 bases and J by 6 bases, with 8 bases left in between. The CDR3 spans 13 residues. Germline V lookup: CDR1 SEHNR, CDR2 FQNEAQ (reference sequence). CDR3 sequence reads: CASSLNPINEQFF. DNA of the CDR3: TGTGCCAGCAGCTTAAACCCGATCAATGAGCAGTTCTTC.

There are many counts of this clonotype. This rearrangement joins TRBV6-2 or TRBV6-3 to TRBJ2-7, with TRBD2 as a possible D gene (5 bases). The CDR3 has 16 residues. CDR1 is MNHEY and CDR2 is SVGEGT in the germline V gene. Trimming shortened V by 6 bases and J by 0 bases, and 18 bases separated the two germline ends. The CDR3 is CASSRPPPGSSYEQYF. The CDR3 DNA sequence: TGTGCCAGCAGCAGGCCTCCTCCGGGATCCTCCTACGAGCAGTACTTC.

This clonotype was seen only a few times. The V and J genes are TRBV4-3 and TRBJ2-3, with a possible D match to TRBD2 (5 bases). This CDR3 spans 15 amino acids. Trimming removed 0 bases at V and 3 bases at J, with 10 bases between. Germline V gene sequence: CDR1 LGHNA, CDR2 YSLEER. This chain's CDR3 is CASSQEERQTDTQYF. CDR3 nucleotides: TGCGCCAGCAGCCAAGAAGAGCGGCAAACAGATACGCAGTATTTT.

This clonotype has just a few counts. The chain joins TRBV11-1 to TRBJ2-2, with TRBD2 matching over 12 bases. Germline lookup yields CDR1 SGHAT and CDR2 FQDESV (reference sequence). The V and J ends lost 4 bases and 4 bases, in that order; junction bases with no gene match: 13. This CDR3 spans 19 amino acids. CDR3 residues: CASSSRLRLAGDPTGELFF. The CDR3 DNA sequence: TGTGCCAGCAGCTCCCGCCTAAGACTAGCGGGAGATCCCACCGGGGAGCTGTTTTTT.

This clonotype has just a few counts. The J gene is TRBJ2-1, the V gene TRBV19; no clear D. V was trimmed by 0 bases and J by 0 bases, leaving 9 bases between them. Germline V gene data show CDR1 as LNHDA and CDR2 as SQIVND (reference sequence). This CDR3 has 16 residues. CDR3 residues: CASSIDLGSSYNEQFF. The CDR3 nucleotides read TGTGCCAGTAGTATAGATCTGGGTAGCTCCTACAATGAGCAGTTCTTC.

With regard to this clonotype: This may stem from a read error, because a much larger clone lies one nucleotide away. V gene TRBV7-2 combines with J gene TRBJ1-2; the D gene is possibly TRBD1 (5 bases). The CDR3 runs 16 residues. Per germline, CDR1 SGHTA and CDR2 FQGNSA. For the CDR3, the DNA is TGTGCCAGCAGCTTAGACATCGGCAGGGAGGGCTATGGCTACAACTTC. Translated, it gives CASSLDIGREGYGYNF. The full variable domain, in which reference TRBV7-2 and TRBJ1-2 provide the parts outside the CDR3, is GAGVSQSPSNKVTEKGKDVELRCDPISGHTALYWYRQSLGQGLEFLIYFQGNSAPDKSGLPSDRFSAERTGGSVSTLTIQRTQQEDSAVYLCASSLDIGREGYGYNFGSGTRLTVV.

V gene TRBV7-6 combines with J gene TRBJ1-1; D perhaps matches TRBD1 (5 bases). V was trimmed by 6 bases and J by 0 bases, leaving 8 bases between them. The CDR3 length is 13 residues. Germline CDR1 SGHVS, CDR2 FNYEAQ. The CDR3 spells CASRGTVNTEAFF. For the CDR3, the DNA is TGTGCCAGCAGGGGGACGGTGAACACTGAAGCTTTCTTT.

This clonotype was picked up a small number of times. This chain links TRBV2 with TRBJ2-3; 10 nucleotides agree with TRBD1. The V segment lost 4 bases and the J segment 5 bases; nucleotides outside the gene matches: 6. The germline CDR1 and CDR2 sequences are SNHLY and FYNNEI. The CDR3 loop spans 15 amino acids. For the CDR3, the DNA is TGTGCCAGCAGTGGTGACAGGGGGCAGAGAGATACGCAGTATTTT. Protein product: CASSGDRGQRDTQYF.

The gene calls are TRBV15 and TRBJ2-1, with a tentative D call TRBD2 (5 bases). The CDR3 spans 16 residues. The V end lost 0 bases, the J end lost 8 bases, and 17 bases lay between the germline ends. Germline V gene data show CDR1 as LNHNV and CDR2 as YYDKDF (reference sequence). The CDR3 DNA reads TGTGCCACCAGCAGAGATCGGCGGGCACCTTACGATGAGCAGTTCTTC. This sequence encodes CATSRDRRAPYDEQFF.

This chain joins TRBV25-1 and TRBJ1-1, with D maybe TRBD1 (5 bases). The CDR3 is made up of 15 amino acids. Germline V lookup: CDR1 MGHDK, CDR2 SYGVNS. The ends were cut back, 1 base at V and 7 bases at J, with 16 bases in the middle. As DNA, the CDR3 is TGTGCCAGCAGTGAATCACAACCGGGGGGAAGTGAAGCTTTCTTT. Its translation: CASSESQPGGSEAFF.

The CDR3 DNA sequence: TGCAGTGCTAAAGGGTTGGATTCACCCCTCCACTTT. It specifies CSAKGLDSPLHF. This chain joins TRBV20-1 and TRBJ1-6; D remains ambiguous. Deletions cut 4 bases from V and 8 bases from J, with 9 bases between. The CDR3 is 12 residues long. The V gene's germline CDR1 is DFQATT and CDR2 SNEGSKA (reference sequence).

The gene calls are TRBV12-3 or TRBV12-4 and TRBJ2-1; 10 nucleotides line up with TRBD2. J gave up 8 bases and V 6 bases, and 10 bases lay outside the gene matches. There are 15 residues in the CDR3. Here the CDR3 DNA reads TGTGCCAGCAGAGGACTAGCGGCGAGGCTCGATGAGCAGTTCTTC. Its translation is CASRGLAARLDEQFF.

The V gene is TRBV2, the J gene TRBJ1-1; 9 positions match TRBD1. The germline V gene has CDR1 SNHLY and CDR2 FYNNEI. Trimming at V came to 7 bases and at J to 0 bases, leaving 3 bases not matched to a gene. This CDR3 comprises 14 residues. The CDR3 coding sequence is TGTGCCAGCACCCGGACAGGGGTGAACACTGAAGCTTTCTTT. Protein: CASTRTGVNTEAFF.

This clonotype was seen a few times. The chain links TRBV12-3 or TRBV12-4 to TRBJ1-6; D may be TRBD1 (6 bases). Trimming took off 3 bases at V and 6 bases at J, with 12 bases between the two ends. The CDR3 is 15 amino acids. The CDR3 nucleotides read TGTGCCAGCAGTTTCGTGGTCAGGGGTAATTCACCCCTCCACTTT. Translated, it gives CASSFVVRGNSPLHF.

This clonotype occurred many times. The rearrangement links TRBV12-3 or TRBV12-4 to TRBJ2-5; D call uncertain. The CDR3 is made up of 15 amino acids. The V and J ends lost 6 bases and 4 bases respectively, with 18 bases between them. CDR3 sequence (DNA): TGTGCCAGCAGCCCAAGTCGGGCGGTTCTAGAGACCCAGTACTTC. Translated: CASSPSRAVLETQYF.

V gene TRBV7-8 combines with J gene TRBJ2-7; D is ambiguous. The V gene lost 3 bases and the J gene lost 5 bases, with 11 bases spanning the gap. The CDR3 is 13 amino acids. Germline V CDR1 and CDR2: SGHVS, FQNEAQ. DNA of the CDR3: TGTGCCAGCAGCTTCGAGACTGCCGACGAGCAGTACGTC. Its translation is CASSFETADEQYV.

The chain employs TRBV6-5 and TRBJ2-1; TRBD2 aligns across 9 bases. Germline CDR1 and CDR2: MNHEY and SVGAGI. V shed 4 bases and J 5 bases; nucleotides not matched to a gene: 9. The CDR3 has 16 residues. The CDR3 loop is CASSSLAGDRDNEQFF. The CDR3 DNA reads TGTGCCAGCAGTTCGTTAGCGGGAGATAGGGACAATGAGCAGTTCTTC.